This paragraph covers one TCR beta chain sequence. The antigen is not known. MiXCR, applied by TCRdb to the RT-PCR reads, yields one record per CDR3 protein. The sample carries roughly 760,000 distinct CDR3 sequences, 21% recorded once. CDR3 length: 15 amino acids. Germline CDR1 and CDR2: ENHRY and SYGVKD. Trimming took 4 bases from V and 8 from J, leaving 15 bases between them. These data originate in a study of response to subunit inactivated influenza vaccine. Regarding the study as a whole: It was suggested by the authors that few new T cells are recruited by each seasonal influenza vaccination.

Sample: PBMCs from blood, taken 5 days after vaccination. This chain connects TRBV10-3 to TRBJ1-6; D not certain. The receptor was isolated from a man in his fifties or sixties who received an inactivated influenza vaccine. The CDR3: CAISGLRGTDSPLHF. CDR3 DNA sequence: TGTGCCATCAGTGGGCTGCGGGGTACGGATTCACCCCTCCACTTT.